The 19 T cell receptor beta chains below all came from one sample that was sequenced in a study of cytomegalovirus exposure and HLA in healthy donors. Amplification used 60 Vbeta primers and 13 Jbeta primers. Generated by immunoSEQ multiplex PCR, the TCRdb table keeps only in-frame clones and is missing some. This table lists some 200,000 clones. The material sequenced was PBMCs. Source of these receptors: a woman between 18 and 29 years old in good health and CMV-seropositive.

This chain links TRBV27 with TRBJ1-6, with 9 nucleotides matching TRBD1. CDR3 length: 18 residues. V shed 7 bases, J shed 5 bases, and the junction held 15 bases outside the gene matches. Germline V gene data show CDR1 as MNHEY and CDR2 as SMNVEV (reference sequence). CDR3 DNA: TGTGCCAGCAAGCGGGGACAGGGAAGTGGGTTGAATAATTCACCCCTCCACTTT. It is translated as CASKRGQGSGLNNSPLHF.

A word on this clone: Its ends do not fully match the called genes, so a read error is possible. The chain uses TRBV5-1 and TRBJ2-7; 7 bases agree with TRBD2. Germline V gene lookup returns CDR1 SGHRS and CDR2 YFSETQ. This CDR3 has 14 residues. CDR3 nucleotides: TGCGCCGGCAGCTCAGCGGGATCGAACTACGAGCAGTACTTC. The encoded protein is CAGSSAGSNYEQYF.

The chain links TRBV5-4 to TRBJ2-7; 8 nucleotides align to TRBD1. Germline V CDR1 and CDR2: SGHNT, YYREEE (reference sequence). After removal of 4 bases from V and 6 bases from J, the junction contained 6 bases not matched to a gene. The CDR3 is 13 residues long. The CDR3 coding sequence is TGTGCCAGCAGCCTCCGGGACAGGCCCGAGCAGTACTTC. It translates to CASSLRDRPEQYF.

This sequence joins TRBV2 and TRBJ1-1; D perhaps matches TRBD1 (5 bases). V lost 9 bases and J lost 4, with 18 bases in between. This CDR3 comprises 14 residues. The germline V gene has CDR1 SNHLY and CDR2 FYNNEI. The CDR3 spells CASGRTPTATEAFF. The CDR3 bases are TGTGCCAGTGGTAGGACACCCACAGCCACTGAAGCTTTCTTT.

This rearrangement joins TRBV7-2 to TRBJ1-1, with TRBD1 matching 7 bases. The V and J ends lost 4 bases and 5 bases, in that order; junction bases with no gene match: 10. Germline V lookup: CDR1 SGHTA, CDR2 FQGNSA. The CDR3 totals 15 residues. The CDR3 DNA follows: TGTGCCAGCAGCTGGCGACAGGGAGGCGGAACTGAAGCTTTCTTT. Amino acids: CASSWRQGGGTEAFF.

The gene calls are TRBV6-4 and TRBJ1-1, with TRBD1 matching 9 bases. This CDR3 has 15 amino acids. Germline values: CDR1 MRHNA, CDR2 SNTAGT. V lost 5 bases to trimming and J lost 6 bases; unmatched junction nucleotides: 10. The CDR3 DNA reads TGTGCCAGCAGTTACGGGGACAGGGACGGGGCTGAAGCTTTCTTT. Residues: CASSYGDRDGAEAFF.

V gene TRBV5-4 combines with J gene TRBJ2-7, with 10 nucleotides matching TRBD1. From germline, CDR1 is SGHNT and CDR2 YYREEE (reference sequence). This CDR3 is built from 15 residues. The trim removed 3 bases at V and 5 bases at J, leaving 8 bases unmatched. CDR3 protein: CASSSAGTGEHEQYF. CDR3 in DNA: TGTGCCAGCAGCTCCGCCGGGACAGGGGAGCACGAGCAGTACTTC.

V gene TRBV30 combines with J gene TRBJ2-3, with D possibly TRBD2 on 5 matching bases. CDR1 is GTSNPN and CDR2 is SVGIG in the germline V gene (reference sequence). The CDR3 covers 14 residues. Trimming left V 4 bases short and J 2 bases short, with 13 bases between. CDR3 loop: CAWTLSVHTDTQYF. CDR3 DNA: TGTGCCTGGACCCTTAGCGTACACACAGATACGCAGTATTTT.

The rearrangement uses TRBV7-2 and TRBJ1-4; 7 bases are a match to TRBD1. The CDR3 length is 13 residues. Per the germline V gene, CDR1 is SGHTA and CDR2 is FQGNSA. Losses at the gene ends were 5 bases for V and 8 bases for J; bases not matched to a gene: 5. In nucleotides, the CDR3 is TGTGCCAGCAGCCAACGACAGGGAGAAAAACTGTTTTTT. Translation: CASSQRQGEKLFF. Full variable domain (outside the CDR3, taken from reference TRBV7-2 and TRBJ1-4): GAGVSQSPSNKVTEKGKDVELRCDPISGHTALYWYRQSLGQGLEFLIYFQGNSAPDKSGLPSDRFSAERTGGSVSTLTIQRTQQEDSAVYLCASSQRQGEKLFFGSGTQLSVL.

V usage is TRBV5-1 and J usage is TRBJ2-3, with 9 bases fitting TRBD2. V lost 5 bases to trimming and J lost 5 bases; unmatched junction nucleotides: 3. This CDR3 is built from 13 residues. Germline loops: CDR1 SGHRS, CDR2 YFSETQ. The CDR3 DNA follows: TGCGCCAGCAGTTTAGCGGGGGTAGATACGCAGTATTTT. Translating gives CASSLAGVDTQYF.

The chain carries TRBV9 and TRBJ2-5, with TRBD2 matching 10 bases. V lost 0 bases and J lost 5; bases outside the gene matches: 4. The CDR3 contains 15 residues. The germline CDR1 and CDR2 sequences are SGDLS and YYNGEE. CDR3 in DNA: TGTGCCAGCAGCGTAGCGGCTAGCGGGGGTGAGACCCAGTACTTC. Translating it yields CASSVAASGGETQYF.

The CDR3 sequence: CASSLGTSGTNEQFF. CDR3 sequence (DNA): TGCGCCAGCAGCCTAGGGACTAGCGGGACTAATGAGCAGTTCTTC. The V call is TRBV5-1, the J call TRBJ2-1; 13 bases match TRBD2. CDR1 SGHRS and CDR2 YFSETQ come from the germline V gene. The CDR3 loop spans 15 amino acids. The V gene end was trimmed by 4 bases and the J gene end by 7 bases; junction bases not matched to a gene: 5.

To note about this clone: A junction end diverges from the germline sequence, so it may reflect a read error. This chain links TRBV7-8 with TRBJ2-5; possibly TRBD2 for D (5 bases). The CDR3 extends over 13 amino acids. CDR1 is SGHVS, CDR2 FQNEAQ, per germline. CDR3 DNA: TGTGCCAGCAGCATAGCGAGGTCGGAGACCCAGTACTTC. Its protein is CASSIARSETQYF.

This chain links TRBV10-1 with TRBJ1-2, with 7 bases aligning to TRBD1. Germline values: CDR1 WNHNN, CDR2 SYGVQD (reference sequence). The CDR3 is made up of 13 amino acids. The V gene end was trimmed by 5 bases and the J gene end by 4 bases; junction bases not matched to a gene: 4. In nucleotides, the CDR3 is TGCGCCAGCAGTTTACAGGGGAGCTATGGCTACACCTTC. This translates into CASSLQGSYGYTF.

The chain combines TRBV5-1 with TRBJ2-2; 7 bases line up with TRBD2. Germline CDR1 and CDR2: SGHRS and YFSETQ. V shed 2 bases and J 0 bases; nucleotides not matched to a gene: 4. There are 16 residues in the CDR3. The DNA for the CDR3 is TGCGCCAGCAGCTTTTGGGGGGGAGCGAACACCGGGGAGCTGTTTTTT. Translated, it gives CASSFWGGANTGELFF.

This sequence joins TRBV23-1 and TRBJ2-6; tentative D call: TRBD1 (6 bases). TRBV23-1 is flagged as an ORF with uncertain function. The CDR3 length is 14 residues. Trimming took off 4 bases at V and 2 bases at J, with 6 bases between the two ends. CDR3 DNA sequence: TGCGCCAGCAGTCGACAGGCTGGGGCCAACGTCCTGACTTTC. The encoded protein is CASSRQAGANVLTF.

V usage is TRBV7-2 and J usage is TRBJ2-1; 10 bases are shared with TRBD2. Germline CDR1 reads SGHTA; CDR2 reads FQGNSA. Unmatched junction bases numbered 10, after V lost 5 bases and J lost 6 bases. CDR3 length: 16 amino acids. The CDR3 spells CASSPITSGVSNEQFF. The CDR3 nucleotides read TGTGCCAGCAGCCCAATCACTAGCGGGGTTAGCAATGAGCAGTTCTTC.

CDR3 in DNA: TGTGCCAGCATCTGGGGAGGGGGAAGGACTGAAGCTTTCTTT. Its protein is CASIWGGGRTEAFF. V gene TRBV2 combines with J gene TRBJ1-1, with D tentatively TRBD1 (6 bases). With 7 bases removed from V and 5 bases from J, the gap between germline ends came to 17 bases. This CDR3 is 14 amino acids long. The germline V gene encodes CDR1 SNHLY and CDR2 FYNNEI. Looking up the rest from reference TRBV2 and TRBJ1-1 gives the full variable domain: EPEVTQTPSHQVTQMGQEVILRCVPISNHLYFYWYRQILGQKVEFLVSFYNNEISEKSEIFDDQFSVERPDGSNFTLKIRSTKLEDSAMYFCASIWGGGRTEAFFGQGTRLTVV.

The chain has TRBV29-1 and TRBJ2-7; 10 positions match TRBD1. The CDR3 is made up of 12 amino acids. The trim removed 7 bases at V and 2 bases at J, leaving 2 bases unmatched. Germline V CDR1 and CDR2: SQVTM, ANQGSEA. The CDR3 loop is CSATGGPYEQYF. The CDR3 nucleotides are TGCAGCGCGACAGGGGGCCCCTACGAGCAGTACTTC.